What follows are 17 T cell receptor beta chains derived from one specimen sequenced in a study of CD8+CD57+ T cells in acquired aplastic anemia. TCR beta VDJ and CDR3 were profiled, and genomic DNA was the template. From the reads, TCRdb called clonotypes with MiXCR, one entry per CDR3 protein. Of fewer than 200,000 distinct CDR3 sequences listed, 45% to 60% were seen once; the top ten hold about an eighth. Patients chosen for sequencing had shown CD8+CD57+ cell expansion by flow cytometry. Material: sorted CD4+, CD8+, or CD8+CD57+ T cells (not recorded which) from PBMCs. These receptor sequences come from a human donor with aplastic anemia.

The sample holds many counts of this clonotype. The chain links TRBV6-2 or TRBV6-3 to TRBJ1-6; D call uncertain. CDR1 is MNHEY and CDR2 is SVGEGT in the germline V gene. This CDR3 contains 13 residues. With 6 bases removed from V and 5 bases from J, the gap between germline ends came to 8 bases. CDR3: CASRIIDNSPLHF. CDR3 bases: TGTGCCAGCAGGATTATCGATAATTCACCCCTCCACTTT.

V gene TRBV5-5 combines with J gene TRBJ1-2, with a possible D match to TRBD1 (5 bases). This CDR3 is 14 amino acids long. Germline V gives CDR1 SGHKS, CDR2 YYEKEE (reference sequence). Trimming took off 2 bases at V and 4 bases at J, with 12 bases between the two ends. This CDR3 is CASSLGADSYGYTF. The CDR3, as DNA: TGTGCCAGCAGCTTAGGGGCAGACTCCTATGGCTACACCTTC.

This clonotype turned up a few times. The CDR3 sequence is CASTAGPRLAGLDTQYF. In nucleotides, the CDR3 is TGTGCCAGCACCGCCGGACCAAGACTAGCCGGTCTAGATACGCAGTATTTT. This chain connects TRBV6-1 to TRBJ2-3; 7 bases match TRBD2. The CDR3 sequence is 17 residues long. Germline-derived CDR1 and CDR2 are MNHNS and SASEGT. V gave up 7 bases and J gave up 5 bases; unmatched junction bases: 18.

This clonotype has just a few counts. The V and J genes are TRBV3-1 and TRBJ1-3; D ambiguous. Germline V CDR1 and CDR2: LGHDT, YNNKEL (reference sequence). V gave up 1 base and J gave up 0 bases, with 7 bases separating them. The CDR3 spans 15 residues. CDR3 DNA sequence: TGTGCCAGCAGCCAAGTTACCCTCTCTGGAAACACCATATATTTT. Protein sequence: CASSQVTLSGNTIYF.

The CDR3 DNA reads TGTGCCAGCAGTGGAGAGCGGGGGTTTGAGCAGTACTTC. Translating it yields CASSGERGFEQYF. This chain links TRBV2 with TRBJ2-7, with 8 positions matching TRBD2. The CDR3 loop spans 13 amino acids. Germline V gives CDR1 SNHLY, CDR2 FYNNEI. Trimming at V came to 4 bases and at J to 7 bases, leaving 6 bases not matched to a gene.

This clonotype came up a few times. The chain is built from TRBV11-1 and TRBJ2-1; 12 bases are shared with TRBD2. Germline V lookup: CDR1 SGHAT, CDR2 FQDESV (reference sequence). Unmatched junction bases numbered 14, after V lost 5 bases and J lost 9 bases. The CDR3 is 17 residues long. CDR3 in DNA: TGTGCCAGCAGCCTGACTAGCGGGGGCCCCCCAGTCAGTGAGCAGTTCTTC. This gives the protein CASSLTSGGPPVSEQFF.

To note about this clonotype: Germline and junction disagree at one end, which may indicate a read error. The rearrangement joins TRBV27 to TRBJ2-1; a weak D match, TRBD2 (6 bases). The CDR3 has 15 amino acids. From germline, CDR1 is MNHEY and CDR2 SMNVEV (reference sequence). Here the CDR3 reads CASSSLRDSFNEQFF. The CDR3, as DNA: TGTGCCAGCAGTTCCCTCCGGGACTCCTTCAATGAGCAGTTCTTC.

The chain employs TRBV15 and TRBJ1-1, with 7 bases identical to TRBD1. The CDR3 is made up of 15 amino acids. J gave up 5 bases and V 0 bases, and 6 bases lay outside the gene matches. Germline V gene sequence: CDR1 LNHNV, CDR2 YYDKDF (reference sequence). CDR3 in DNA: TGTGCCACCAGCAGAGATGACAGGGTAAGGACTGAAGCTTTCTTT. This sequence encodes CATSRDDRVRTEAFF.

This chain uses TRBV2 with TRBJ2-1; D is perhaps TRBD2 (6 bases). Looked up from germline, CDR1 is SNHLY and CDR2 is FYNNEI. The CDR3 sequence is 14 residues long. Between the trimmed V and J ends, which lost 3 bases and 10 bases, there was a span of 16 bases. CDR3 protein: CASSEVAASLEQFF. The DNA for the CDR3 is TGTGCCAGCAGTGAGGTAGCGGCGAGCTTAGAGCAGTTCTTC.

The J gene is TRBJ1-3, the V gene TRBV5-8, with TRBD1 as a possible D gene (6 bases). Trimming shortened V by 6 bases and J by 3 bases, and 16 bases separated the two germline ends. The CDR3 extends over 15 amino acids. Germline lookup yields CDR1 SGHTS and CDR2 YDEGEE. CDR3 protein: CASKEGGAVGNTIYF. The CDR3 DNA sequence: TGTGCCAGCAAAGAAGGGGGGGCAGTTGGAAACACCATATATTTT.

The chain links TRBV24-1 to TRBJ1-5; D remains ambiguous. CDR1 is KGHDR, CDR2 SFDVKD, per germline. This CDR3 is built from 12 residues. The V end lost 4 bases, the J end lost 11 bases, and 11 bases lay between the germline ends. CDR3 region: CATSDPIGAQHF. The CDR3, as DNA: TGTGCCACCAGTGACCCCATCGGAGCCCAGCATTTT.

V usage is TRBV14 and J usage is TRBJ1-1, with D possibly matching TRBD1 (6 bases). Germline V gene data show CDR1 as SGHDN and CDR2 as FVKESK. The V end was cut by 3 bases, the J end by 7 bases, with 12 bases between. This CDR3 is built from 13 residues. CDR3 residues: CASSQGARFEAFF. The CDR3 DNA reads as TGTGCCAGCAGCCAGGGGGCACGTTTTGAAGCTTTCTTT.

The chain has TRBV24-1 and TRBJ2-7, with 10 bases identical to TRBD1. Germline V CDR1 and CDR2: KGHDR, SFDVKD. The length of the CDR3 is 16 residues. The V segment lost 6 bases and the J segment 2 bases; nucleotides outside the gene matches: 9. The CDR3 reads CATSPNPGQGTYEQYF. In DNA form, the CDR3 reads TGTGCCACCAGTCCTAACCCGGGACAGGGGACCTACGAGCAGTACTTC.

V gene TRBV15 combines with J gene TRBJ2-1; 13 bases fit TRBD2. CDR3 size: 15 residues. Germline V gene sequence: CDR1 LNHNV, CDR2 YYDKDF (reference sequence). V dropped 4 bases and J dropped 9; count of bases not matched to a gene: 6. The CDR3 bases are TGTGCCACCAGCACCGGGACTAGCGGGGTGGCTGAGCAGTTCTTC. Translating it yields CATSTGTSGVAEQFF.

This chain joins TRBV7-8 and TRBJ1-5; D not resolved. Germline values: CDR1 SGHVS, CDR2 FQNEAQ. V lost 0 bases and J 0 bases, leaving 9 bases between the germline ends. The CDR3 is 16 residues long. The CDR3 coding sequence is TGTGCCAGCAGCTTAGCGCCAACTGATAGCAATCAGCCCCAGCATTTT. Translation: CASSLAPTDSNQPQHF.

CDR3 DNA: TGCGCCAGCAGTGAGCATAGCCTAGTGCATGAGACCCAGTACTTC. Its protein product is CASSEHSLVHETQYF. The genes are TRBV10-2 and TRBJ2-5; D gene ambiguous. This CDR3 is built from 15 residues. The germline V gene has CDR1 WSHSY and CDR2 SAAADI. V was trimmed by 2 bases and J by 5 bases, leaving 15 bases between them.

This CDR3 reads CASSPTGGVVSNQPQHF. The CDR3 coding sequence is TGCGCCAGCAGCCCCACAGGGGGAGTTGTGAGCAATCAGCCCCAGCATTTT. This sequence joins TRBV10-2 and TRBJ1-5; the match to TRBD1 covers 8 bases. The germline V gene has CDR1 WSHSY and CDR2 SAAADI. The CDR3 sequence is 17 residues long. V dropped 6 bases and J dropped 1; count of bases not matched to a gene: 11.